The next 27 T cell receptor beta chains were all read from a single sample in a study of cytomegalovirus exposure and HLA in healthy donors (dated by TCRdb to the late 2010s). The library was prepared using the immunoSEQ multiplex PCR assay. For the multiplex PCR, a mixture combining 60 forward primers for TCR Vbeta segments and 13 reverse primers for TCR Jbeta segments was used. TCRdb took this table from immuneACCESS and kept in-frame rearrangements with V and J called. Such tables lack part of the clones; where checked against another copy, unresolved V genes explain under half of the gap, and the rest is unexplained. Within this sample are approximately 160,000 clones, with roughly 80% of them counted one time only. The ten largest make up approximately 0.8% of the sample. Sequenced sample: PBMCs. The receptors were sampled from a woman under 30 in good health and CMV-seronegative.

This rearrangement joins TRBV6-1 to TRBJ2-7; 8 positions agree with TRBD1. Germline CDR1 and CDR2: MNHNS and SASEGT. This CDR3 contains 14 residues. With 3 bases clipped from V and 5 bases from J, the junction kept 6 bases outside the gene matches. The DNA of the CDR3 is TGTGCCAGCAGTGATAGACAGGGGTCTAACGAGCAGTACTTC. It codes for CASSDRQGSNEQYF.

The CDR3 spells CASSLASGTSVYNEQFF. For the CDR3, the DNA is TGCGCCAGCAGCTTGGCCTCCGGGACTAGCGTCTACAATGAGCAGTTCTTC. The genes are TRBV5-1 and TRBJ2-1, with 10 bases that match TRBD2. Germline V gene sequence: CDR1 SGHRS, CDR2 YFSETQ. Trimming removed 0 bases from V and 3 bases from J; junction bases left unmatched: 6. CDR3 size: 17 residues.

The chain uses TRBV19 and TRBJ2-5; possible D gene TRBD2, 6 bases. This CDR3 contains 17 residues. Germline CDR1 LNHDA, CDR2 SQIVND (reference sequence). V was pared by 4 bases and J by 9 bases, with 27 bases between. CDR3 sequence reads: CASSTHVVTTRLAAQYF. The CDR3 nucleotides read TGTGCCAGTAGTACCCACGTAGTTACCACAAGGTTAGCGGCCCAGTACTTC.

This clone showed up just a few times. The chain recombines TRBV25-1 with TRBJ1-4; D remains ambiguous. The germline V gene has CDR1 MGHDK and CDR2 SYGVNS. The V gene lost 5 bases and the J gene lost 6 bases, with 16 bases spanning the gap. The CDR3 has 15 amino acids. The CDR3 nucleotides read TGTGCCAGCAGTTCCATTGCTTTTGGGCATGAAAAACTGTTTTTT. It encodes CASSSIAFGHEKLFF. The full variable domain, in which reference TRBV25-1 and TRBJ1-4 provide the parts outside the CDR3, is EADIYQTPRYLVIGTGKKITLECSQTMGHDKMYWYQQDPGMELHLIHYSYGVNSTEKGDLSSESTVSRIRTEHFPLTLESARPSHTSQYLCASSSIAFGHEKLFFGSGTQLSVL.

The CDR3, as DNA: TGTGCCAGCAGTTTTCTAGGTGGGGGCAGGAGTCAGCCCCAGCATTTT. It encodes CASSFLGGGRSQPQHF. The chain joins TRBV27 to TRBJ1-5; the D gene is possibly TRBD1 (6 bases). The ends were cut back, 3 bases at V and 6 bases at J, with 18 bases in the middle. Germline V gene sequence: CDR1 MNHEY, CDR2 SMNVEV (reference sequence). The CDR3 is 16 residues long.

The chain is built from TRBV6-5 and TRBJ2-3; no firm D call. Germline V CDR1 and CDR2: MNHEY, SVGAGI. The CDR3 totals 14 residues. Trimming pared 7 bases from V and 0 bases from J, leaving 11 bases between. The CDR3 protein is CASNRAASTDTQYF. CDR3 DNA sequence: TGTGCCAGCAACCGTGCGGCTAGCACAGATACGCAGTATTTT.

The chain uses TRBV6-1 and TRBJ2-7; TRBD2 is a possible D gene (5 bases). Deletions cut 4 bases from V and 4 bases from J, with 11 bases between. The CDR3 has 13 amino acids. Per the germline V gene, CDR1 is MNHNS and CDR2 is SASEGT. This CDR3 reads CASSVGSRYEQYF. CDR3 nucleotides: TGTGCCAGCAGTGTAGGGAGCAGGTACGAGCAGTACTTC.

This clone was seen a few times. CDR3 sequence reads: CASSLRTSGRSTDTQYF. The CDR3 DNA reads as TGTGCCAGCAGCTTAAGGACTAGCGGGAGGAGCACAGATACGCAGTATTTT. The chain carries TRBV5-6 and TRBJ2-3; 14 bases line up with TRBD2. Per the germline V gene, CDR1 is SGHDT and CDR2 is YYEEEE. The length of the CDR3 is 17 residues. With V trimmed by 2 bases and J by 0 bases, 2 bases remained unmatched.

This clone was seen more than once but under ten times. V usage is TRBV13 and J usage is TRBJ2-1; no definite D call. The germline gives CDR1 PRHDT, CDR2 FYEKMQ (reference sequence). The V end lost 4 bases, the J end lost 1 base, and 11 bases lay between the germline ends. This CDR3 contains 15 residues. CDR3 in DNA: TGTGCCAGCAGCTCCTACTCGCGTTCCTACAATGAGCAGTTCTTC. Protein: CASSSYSRSYNEQFF.

This clone was detected a few times. The chain carries TRBV18 and TRBJ2-7, with 12 nucleotides matching TRBD2. The germline CDR1 and CDR2 sequences are KGHSH and LQKENI. CDR3 size: 15 residues. Unmatched junction bases numbered 1, after V lost 1 base and J lost 3 bases. In DNA, the CDR3 is TGTGCCAGCTCACCACAGACTAGCGGGAGCTACGAGCAGTACTTC. It yields the protein CASSPQTSGSYEQYF.

The chain links TRBV9 to TRBJ2-5, with D possibly TRBD2 on 6 matching bases. There are 14 residues in the CDR3. Trimming pared 3 bases from V and 1 base from J, leaving 10 bases between. In germline, CDR1 is SGDLS, CDR2 YYNGEE. CDR3: CASSGGLAQETQYF. For the CDR3, the DNA is TGTGCCAGCAGCGGGGGACTTGCCCAAGAGACCCAGTACTTC.

V usage is TRBV7-9 and J usage is TRBJ2-7, with 8 positions matching TRBD2. This CDR3 comprises 14 residues. Trimming removed 3 bases from V and 6 bases from J; junction bases left unmatched: 7. Germline CDR1 reads SEHNR; CDR2 reads FQNEAQ (reference sequence). The CDR3, as DNA: TGTGCCAGCAGCTTTGGGACTAGTTTGTCCGAGCAGTACTTC. Encoded protein: CASSFGTSLSEQYF.

The chain employs TRBV5-1 and TRBJ2-1; maybe TRBD2 (5 bases). The CDR3 has 15 amino acids. Germline CDR1 is SGHRS and CDR2 is YFSETQ. V lost 1 base to trimming and J lost 3 bases, with 11 bases between them. This CDR3 is CASSLSRDDYNEQFF. In DNA form, the CDR3 reads TGCGCCAGCAGCTTGTCACGGGATGACTACAATGAGCAGTTCTTC. Using reference TRBV5-1 and TRBJ2-1 for the parts outside the CDR3, the full variable domain is KAGVTQTPRYLIKTRGQQVTLSCSPISGHRSVSWYQQTPGQGLQFLFEYFSETQRNKGNFPGRFSGRQFSNSRSEMNVSTLELGDSALYLCASSLSRDDYNEQFFGPGTRLTVL.

The V gene is TRBV28, the J gene TRBJ2-1, with a weak D call TRBD2 (5 bases). The germline gives CDR1 MDHEN, CDR2 SYDVKM. The CDR3 extends over 15 amino acids. V gave up 8 bases and J gave up 7 bases, with 21 bases separating them. The CDR3 loop is CASGLPGIGRNEQFF. CDR3 DNA sequence: TGTGCCAGCGGTCTTCCGGGAATCGGCCGTAATGAGCAGTTCTTC. Complete variable domain (other parts from reference TRBV28 and TRBJ2-1): DVKVTQSSRYLVKRTGEKVFLECVQDMDHENMFWYRQDPGLGLRLIYFSYDVKMKEKGDIPEGYSVSREKKERFSLILESASTNQTSMYLCASGLPGIGRNEQFFGPGTRLTVL.

The chain combines TRBV4-1 with TRBJ2-7, with a tentative D call TRBD1 (6 bases). Trimming removed 1 base at V and 6 bases at J, with 16 bases between. Germline assignment: CDR1 MGHRA and CDR2 YSYEKL. The CDR3 has 15 amino acids. The CDR3 DNA reads TGCGCCAGCAGCCAAGTAGGGACAACAGCGGCCGAGCAGTACTTC. It specifies CASSQVGTTAAEQYF.

The chain combines TRBV6-5 with TRBJ1-1, with 8 nucleotides matching TRBD1. The CDR3 is 14 residues long. The V segment lost 7 bases and the J segment 3 bases; nucleotides outside the gene matches: 7. From germline, CDR1 is MNHEY and CDR2 SVGAGI. CDR3 sequence reads: CASNDRGLDTEAFF. Written as DNA, the CDR3 is TGTGCCAGCAACGACAGGGGATTGGACACTGAAGCTTTCTTT.

The chain uses TRBV2 and TRBJ2-4; D is perhaps TRBD1 (6 bases). The CDR3 runs 14 residues. The germline V and J ends were trimmed by 6 bases and 3 bases, with 12 bases remaining between them. The germline V gene encodes CDR1 SNHLY and CDR2 FYNNEI. CDR3 DNA: TGTGCCAGCAGCGCAGACAGGAGCAAAAACATTCAGTACTTC. Translated, it gives CASSADRSKNIQYF.

This clone appeared once. This rearrangement joins TRBV9 to TRBJ2-1; possibly TRBD2 for D (5 bases). Germline values: CDR1 SGDLS, CDR2 YYNGEE. The CDR3 consists of 15 residues. The ends were cut back, 4 bases at V and 8 bases at J, with 19 bases in the middle. CDR3 sequence (DNA): TGTGCCAGCAGCCAAGGACTGGAGGTCTCGCATGAGCAGTTCTTC. It encodes CASSQGLEVSHEQFF.

This chain joins TRBV7-9 and TRBJ2-5; 8 nucleotides line up with TRBD1. There are 16 residues in the CDR3. Germline V gene sequence: CDR1 SEHNR, CDR2 FQNEAQ (reference sequence). Unmatched junction bases numbered 7, after V lost 3 bases and J lost 1 base. The CDR3 reads CASSFGRQGTQETQYF. The CDR3 nucleotides read TGTGCCAGCAGCTTTGGCCGACAGGGGACCCAAGAGACCCAGTACTTC.

The genes are TRBV10-3 and TRBJ2-2, with 7 bases that match TRBD1. With 6 bases clipped from V and 3 bases from J, the junction kept 4 bases outside the gene matches. This CDR3 has 14 residues. The V gene's germline CDR1 is ENHRY and CDR2 SYGVKD. The DNA for the CDR3 is TGTGCCATCAGGGGGCAGGGGGACACCGGGGAGCTGTTTTTT. This gives the protein CAIRGQGDTGELFF.

The chain combines TRBV5-1 with TRBJ2-1, with 13 positions matching TRBD2. CDR1 is SGHRS, CDR2 YFSETQ, per germline. V dropped 0 bases and J dropped 8; count of bases not matched to a gene: 11. The CDR3 consists of 18 residues. The CDR3 region is CASSLAPETSGRTYEQFF. The CDR3 bases are TGCGCCAGCAGCTTGGCCCCTGAGACTAGCGGGAGGACGTATGAGCAGTTCTTC.

The chain carries TRBV6-5 and TRBJ2-1; no definite D call. V gave up 0 bases and J gave up 9 bases, with 12 bases separating them. This CDR3 has 14 residues. From germline, CDR1 is MNHEY and CDR2 SVGAGI. For the CDR3, the DNA is TGTGCCAGCAGTTACTCGCCACAGTCTGTTGAGCAGTTCTTC. Translated: CASSYSPQSVEQFF.

The rearrangement uses TRBV5-1 and TRBJ1-3; a weak D match, TRBD1 (5 bases). CDR3 length: 16 amino acids. Germline V gene lookup returns CDR1 SGHRS and CDR2 YFSETQ. The V end was cut by 0 bases, the J end by 3 bases, with 13 bases between. This CDR3 reads CASSLDPQGSGNTIYF. The CDR3 DNA follows: TGCGCCAGCAGCTTGGACCCCCAGGGAAGTGGAAACACCATATATTTT.

This chain links TRBV12-5 with TRBJ2-7; weak D call: TRBD1 (6 bases). Trimming took 7 bases from V and 7 from J, leaving 20 bases between them. This CDR3 contains 14 residues. From germline, CDR1 is LGHNT and CDR2 FRNRAP. The CDR3 DNA is TGTGCTAGTGCCCATGACAGGCAACTATGGGAGCAGTACTTC. As protein: CASAHDRQLWEQYF.

This clone was observed once. The sample carries other DNA sequences with the same CDR3. The chain links TRBV28 to TRBJ2-7; 7 nucleotides match TRBD1. The germline V gene has CDR1 MDHEN and CDR2 SYDVKM. The CDR3 totals 13 residues. With 7 bases clipped from V and 3 bases from J, the junction kept 6 bases outside the gene matches. In nucleotides, the CDR3 is TGTGCCAGCACCCGGGACAGCCACTACGAGCAGTACTTC. Amino acids: CASTRDSHYEQYF.

The chain recombines TRBV7-9 with TRBJ2-7; 7 bases match TRBD1. There are 16 residues in the CDR3. V was pared by 2 bases and J by 2 bases, with 9 bases of the junction left unmatched. Looked up from germline, CDR1 is SEHNR and CDR2 is FQNEAQ (reference sequence). Written as DNA, the CDR3 is TGTGCCAGCAGCTTAAAGCCGGGACAGACACCCTACGAGCAGTACTTC. Translation: CASSLKPGQTPYEQYF.

The chain recombines TRBV2 with TRBJ2-1, with 10 bases aligning to TRBD2. Unmatched junction bases numbered 7, after V lost 6 bases and J lost 5 bases. The CDR3 is 15 amino acids. Germline-derived CDR1 and CDR2 are SNHLY and FYNNEI. CDR3 in DNA: TGTGCCAGCAGCTCTAATGGACTAGCGGACAATGAGCAGTTCTTC. This codes for CASSSNGLADNEQFF.